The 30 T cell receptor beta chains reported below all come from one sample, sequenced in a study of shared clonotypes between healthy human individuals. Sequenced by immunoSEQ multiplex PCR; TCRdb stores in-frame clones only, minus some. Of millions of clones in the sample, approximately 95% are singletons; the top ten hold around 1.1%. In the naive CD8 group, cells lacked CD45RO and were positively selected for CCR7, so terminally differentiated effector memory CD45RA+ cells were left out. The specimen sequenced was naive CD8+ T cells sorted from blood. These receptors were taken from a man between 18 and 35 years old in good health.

The CDR3 is CASSKSGYWDSPLHF. DNA for the CDR3: TGTGCCAGCAGCAAGTCAGGTTACTGGGATTCACCCCTCCACTTT. The chain links TRBV21-1 to TRBJ1-6; the table gives TRBD1 as D, unverified against the DNA. TRBV21-1 is termed a pseudogene. This CDR3 is built from 15 residues.

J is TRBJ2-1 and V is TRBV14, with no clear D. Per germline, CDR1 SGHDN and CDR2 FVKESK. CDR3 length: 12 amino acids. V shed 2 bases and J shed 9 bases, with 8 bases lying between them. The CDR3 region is CASSQPPGEQFF. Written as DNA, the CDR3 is TGTGCCAGCAGCCAACCGCCGGGTGAGCAGTTCTTC.

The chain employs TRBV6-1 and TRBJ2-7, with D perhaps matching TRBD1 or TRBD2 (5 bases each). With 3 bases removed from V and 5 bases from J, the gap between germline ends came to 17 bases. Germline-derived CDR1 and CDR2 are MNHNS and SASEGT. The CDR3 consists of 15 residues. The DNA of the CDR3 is TGTGCCAGCAGTGATCGGGACGGACTGTCGGACGAGCAGTACTTC. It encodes CASSDRDGLSDEQYF.

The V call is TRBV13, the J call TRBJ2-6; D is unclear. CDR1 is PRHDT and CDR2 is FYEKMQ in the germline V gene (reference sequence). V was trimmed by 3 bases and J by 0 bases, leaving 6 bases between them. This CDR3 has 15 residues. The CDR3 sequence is CASSFGFSGANVLTF. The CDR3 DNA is TGTGCCAGCAGCTTTGGGTTCTCTGGGGCCAACGTCCTGACTTTC. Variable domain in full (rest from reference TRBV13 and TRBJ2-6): AAGVIQSPRHLIKEKRETATLKCYPIPRHDTVYWYQQGPGQDPQFLISFYEKMQSDKGSIPDRFSAQQFSDYHSELNMSSLELGDSALYFCASSFGFSGANVLTFGAGSRLTVL.

CDR3 bases: TGTGCCAGCAGCTCCTCAGGCCCCGGTCGACGGGCCAACGTCCTGACTTTC. It codes for CASSSSGPGRRANVLTF. The chain links TRBV7-9 to TRBJ2-6, with no clear D. This CDR3 spans 17 amino acids. V lost 4 bases to trimming and J lost 5 bases, with 18 bases between them. The germline gives CDR1 SEHNR, CDR2 FQNEAQ (reference sequence).

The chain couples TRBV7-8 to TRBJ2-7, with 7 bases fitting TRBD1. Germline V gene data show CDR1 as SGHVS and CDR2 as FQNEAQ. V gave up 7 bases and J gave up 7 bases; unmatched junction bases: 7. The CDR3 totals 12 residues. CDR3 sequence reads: CASTATGVEQYF. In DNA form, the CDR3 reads TGTGCCAGCACCGCAACAGGGGTAGAGCAGTACTTC.

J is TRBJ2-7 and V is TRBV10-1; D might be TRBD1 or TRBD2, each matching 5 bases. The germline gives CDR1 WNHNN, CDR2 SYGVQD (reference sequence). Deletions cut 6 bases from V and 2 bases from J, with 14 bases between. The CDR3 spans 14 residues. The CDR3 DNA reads TGCGCCAGCAGCTCCGGGACGTCAGCCTACGAGCAGTACTTC. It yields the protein CASSSGTSAYEQYF.

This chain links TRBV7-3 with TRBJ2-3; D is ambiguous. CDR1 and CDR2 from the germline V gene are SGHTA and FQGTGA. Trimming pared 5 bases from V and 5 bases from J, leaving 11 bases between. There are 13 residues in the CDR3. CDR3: CASSPLDGDTQYF. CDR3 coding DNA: TGTGCCAGCAGCCCACTCGACGGAGATACGCAGTATTTT.

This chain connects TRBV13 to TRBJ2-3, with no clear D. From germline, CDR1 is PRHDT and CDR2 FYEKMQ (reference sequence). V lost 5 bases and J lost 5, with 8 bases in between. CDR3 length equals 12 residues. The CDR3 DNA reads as TGTGCCAGCAGCACCTACGGAGATACGCAGTATTTT. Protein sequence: CASSTYGDTQYF.

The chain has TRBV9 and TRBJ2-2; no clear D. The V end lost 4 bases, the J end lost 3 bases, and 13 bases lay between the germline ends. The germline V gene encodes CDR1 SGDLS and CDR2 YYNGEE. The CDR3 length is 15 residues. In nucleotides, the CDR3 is TGTGCCAGCAGCTCTCAGGACCGGTACACCGGGGAGCTGTTTTTT. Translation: CASSSQDRYTGELFF.

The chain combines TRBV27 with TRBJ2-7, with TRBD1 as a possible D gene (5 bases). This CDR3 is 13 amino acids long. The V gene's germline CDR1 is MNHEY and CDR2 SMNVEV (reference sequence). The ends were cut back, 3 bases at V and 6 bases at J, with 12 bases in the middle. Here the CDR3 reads CASSFVTDTEQYF. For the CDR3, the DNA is TGTGCCAGCAGTTTTGTTACGGACACCGAGCAGTACTTC.

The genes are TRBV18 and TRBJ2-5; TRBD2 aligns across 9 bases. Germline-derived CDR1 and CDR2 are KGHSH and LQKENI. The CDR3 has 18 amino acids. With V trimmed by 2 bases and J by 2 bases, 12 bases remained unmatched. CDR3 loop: CASSPTIAGVNDQETQYF. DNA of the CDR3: TGTGCCAGCTCACCAACAATAGCGGGAGTCAACGATCAAGAGACCCAGTACTTC.

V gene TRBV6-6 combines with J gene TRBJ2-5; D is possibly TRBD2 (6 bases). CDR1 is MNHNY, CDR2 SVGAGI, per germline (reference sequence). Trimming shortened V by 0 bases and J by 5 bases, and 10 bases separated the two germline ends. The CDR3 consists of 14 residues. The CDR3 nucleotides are TGTGCCAGCAGTTACTCGGGGGGAGTTGAGACCCAGTACTTC. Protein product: CASSYSGGVETQYF.

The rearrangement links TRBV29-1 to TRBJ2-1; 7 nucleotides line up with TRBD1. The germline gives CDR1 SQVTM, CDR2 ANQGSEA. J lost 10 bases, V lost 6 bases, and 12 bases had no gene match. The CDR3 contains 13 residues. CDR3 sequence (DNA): TGCAGCGTCCTAACCGGGACAGAGGACGAGCAGTTCTTC. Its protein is CSVLTGTEDEQFF.

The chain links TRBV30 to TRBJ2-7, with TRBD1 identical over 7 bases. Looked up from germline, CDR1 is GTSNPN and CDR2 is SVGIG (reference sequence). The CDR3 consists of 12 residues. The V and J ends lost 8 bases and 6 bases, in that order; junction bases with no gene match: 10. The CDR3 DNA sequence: TGTGCCAGCGACAGGGATGGCTCCGAGCAGTACTTC. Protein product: CASDRDGSEQYF.

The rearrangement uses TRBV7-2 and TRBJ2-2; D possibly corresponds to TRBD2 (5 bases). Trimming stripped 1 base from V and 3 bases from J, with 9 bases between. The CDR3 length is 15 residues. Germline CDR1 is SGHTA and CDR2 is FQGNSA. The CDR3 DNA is TGTGCCAGCAGCTTAGAAGGGAGCTACACCGGGGAGCTGTTTTTT. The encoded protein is CASSLEGSYTGELFF.

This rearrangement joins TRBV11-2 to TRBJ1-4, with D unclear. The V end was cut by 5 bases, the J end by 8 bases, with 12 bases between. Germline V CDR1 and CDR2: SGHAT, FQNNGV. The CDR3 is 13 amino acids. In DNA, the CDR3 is TGTGCCAGCAGCCCGCTGTACGAGGAAAAACTGTTTTTT. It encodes CASSPLYEEKLFF. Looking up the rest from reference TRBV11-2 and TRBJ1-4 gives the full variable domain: EAGVAQSPRYKIIEKRQSVAFWCNPISGHATLYWYQQILGQGPKLLIQFQNNGVVDDSQLPKDRFSAERLKGVDSTLKIQPAKLEDSAVYLCASSPLYEEKLFFGSGTQLSVL.

CDR3 in amino acids: CASSLFVDGYEQYF. In nucleotides, the CDR3 is TGTGCCAGCAGCTTATTCGTGGATGGCTACGAGCAGTACTTC. V is TRBV11-2 and J is TRBJ2-7; D unresolved. The germline gives CDR1 SGHAT, CDR2 FQNNGV. Trimming took 2 bases from V and 3 from J, leaving 11 bases between them. The CDR3 has 14 amino acids.

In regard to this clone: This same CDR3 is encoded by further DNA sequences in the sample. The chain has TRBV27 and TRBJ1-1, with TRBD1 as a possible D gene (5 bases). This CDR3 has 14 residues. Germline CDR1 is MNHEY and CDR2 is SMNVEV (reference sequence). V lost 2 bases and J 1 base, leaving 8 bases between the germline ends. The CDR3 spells CASSLTGGNTEAFF. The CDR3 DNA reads TGTGCCAGCAGTTTAACGGGGGGGAACACTGAAGCTTTCTTT.

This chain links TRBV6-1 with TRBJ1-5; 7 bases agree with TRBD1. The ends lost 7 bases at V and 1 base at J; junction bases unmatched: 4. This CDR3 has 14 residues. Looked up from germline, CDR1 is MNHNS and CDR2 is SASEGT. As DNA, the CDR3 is TGTGCCAGCACAGACAGGGCCAGCAATCAGCCCCAGCATTTT. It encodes CASTDRASNQPQHF.

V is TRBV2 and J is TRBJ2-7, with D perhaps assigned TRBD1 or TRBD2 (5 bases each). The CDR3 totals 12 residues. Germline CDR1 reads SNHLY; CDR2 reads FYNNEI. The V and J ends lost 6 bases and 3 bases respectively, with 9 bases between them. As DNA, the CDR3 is TGTGCCAGCAGATGGGGGAGCTACGAGCAGTACTTC. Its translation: CASRWGSYEQYF. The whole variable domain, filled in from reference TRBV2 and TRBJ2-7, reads EPEVTQTPSHQVTQMGQEVILRCVPISNHLYFYWYRQILGQKVEFLVSFYNNEISEKSEIFDDQFSVERPDGSNFTLKIRSTKLEDSAMYFCASRWGSYEQYFGPGTRLTVT.

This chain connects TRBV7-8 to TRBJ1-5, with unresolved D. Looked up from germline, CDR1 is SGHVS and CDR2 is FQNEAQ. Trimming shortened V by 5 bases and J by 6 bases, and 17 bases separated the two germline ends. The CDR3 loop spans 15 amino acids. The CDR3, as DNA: TGTGCCAGCAGCGAACAAGACGGGTCGCTTCAGCCCCAGCATTTT. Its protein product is CASSEQDGSLQPQHF.

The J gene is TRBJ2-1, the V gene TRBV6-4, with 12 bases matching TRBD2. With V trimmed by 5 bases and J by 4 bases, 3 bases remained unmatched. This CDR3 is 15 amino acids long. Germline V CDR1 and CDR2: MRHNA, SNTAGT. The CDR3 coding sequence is TGTGCCAGCAGTCTAGCGGGAGGGCCGTACAATGAGCAGTTCTTC. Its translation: CASSLAGGPYNEQFF.

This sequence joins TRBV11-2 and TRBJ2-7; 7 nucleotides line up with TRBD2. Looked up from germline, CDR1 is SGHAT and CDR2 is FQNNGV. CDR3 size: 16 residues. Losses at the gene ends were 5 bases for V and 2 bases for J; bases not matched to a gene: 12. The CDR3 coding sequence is TGTGCCAGCAGCCCAAACCCTCCGGGAGGTACCTACGAGCAGTACTTC. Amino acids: CASSPNPPGGTYEQYF.

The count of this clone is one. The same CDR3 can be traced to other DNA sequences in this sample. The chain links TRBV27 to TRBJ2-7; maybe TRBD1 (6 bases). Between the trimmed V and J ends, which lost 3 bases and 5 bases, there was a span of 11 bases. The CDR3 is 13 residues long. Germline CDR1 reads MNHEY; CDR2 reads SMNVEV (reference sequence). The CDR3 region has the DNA TGTGCCAGCAGTTTCAACAGGGCCCACGAGCAGTACTTC. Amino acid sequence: CASSFNRAHEQYF.

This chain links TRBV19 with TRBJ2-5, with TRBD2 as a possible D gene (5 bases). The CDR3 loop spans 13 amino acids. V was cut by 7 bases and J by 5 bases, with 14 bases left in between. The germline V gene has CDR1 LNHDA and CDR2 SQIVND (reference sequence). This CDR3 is CASMAGIEETQYF. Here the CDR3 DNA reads TGTGCCAGTATGGCGGGCATAGAGGAGACCCAGTACTTC.

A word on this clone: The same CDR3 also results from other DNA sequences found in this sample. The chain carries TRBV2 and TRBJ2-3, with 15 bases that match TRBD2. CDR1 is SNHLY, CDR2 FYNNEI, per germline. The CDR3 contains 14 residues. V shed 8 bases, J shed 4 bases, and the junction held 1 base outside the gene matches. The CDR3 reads CASWTSGGADTQYF. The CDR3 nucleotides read TGTGCCAGCTGGACTAGCGGGGGGGCAGATACGCAGTATTTT. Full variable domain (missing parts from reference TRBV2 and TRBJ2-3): EPEVTQTPSHQVTQMGQEVILRCVPISNHLYFYWYRQILGQKVEFLVSFYNNEISEKSEIFDDQFSVERPDGSNFTLKIRSTKLEDSAMYFCASWTSGGADTQYFGPGTRLTVL.

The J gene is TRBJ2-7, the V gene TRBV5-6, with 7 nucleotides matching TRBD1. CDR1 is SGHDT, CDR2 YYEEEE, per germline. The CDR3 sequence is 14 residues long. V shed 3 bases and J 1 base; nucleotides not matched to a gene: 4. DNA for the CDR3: TGTGCCAGCAGCTACCCGGGACAGTCCTACGAGCAGTACTTC. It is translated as CASSYPGQSYEQYF.

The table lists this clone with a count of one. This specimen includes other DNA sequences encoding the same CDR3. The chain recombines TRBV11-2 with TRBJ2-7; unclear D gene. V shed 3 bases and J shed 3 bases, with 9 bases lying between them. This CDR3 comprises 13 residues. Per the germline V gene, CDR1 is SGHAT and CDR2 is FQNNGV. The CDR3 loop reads CASSFSSGYEQYF. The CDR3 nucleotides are TGTGCCAGCAGCTTCTCCTCAGGCTACGAGCAGTACTTC.

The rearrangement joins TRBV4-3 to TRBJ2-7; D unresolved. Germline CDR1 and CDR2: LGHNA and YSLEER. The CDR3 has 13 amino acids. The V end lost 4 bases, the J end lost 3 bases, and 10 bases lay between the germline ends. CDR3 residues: CASSPKAHYEQYF. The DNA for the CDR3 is TGCGCCAGCAGCCCAAAAGCGCACTACGAGCAGTACTTC.